A selection of T cell receptor beta chains follows, all from one sample in a study of persistence of HIV-infected CD4 T cells. These receptors' targets are unknown. Here immunoSEQ multiplex PCR was the method, and the copy in TCRdb shows in-frame clones only, minus some. The repertoire holds about 30,000 clones, with roughly 71% as singletons. The sequencing here drew on CD4+ T cells sorted from PBMCs after roughly 18-hour stimulation, taken from a patient who received antiretroviral therapy. Receptors originate from an adult man with HIV who was CMV-seropositive. The CDR3 runs from the conserved cysteine through the conserved F or W. Each record gives: clone size, J gene, D gene, V gene, CDR3 DNA, CDR3 protein. The D gene is left open where the match is weak. Part of the rows lack a size; the others show once, few, many or a class for expanded clones.

-	TRBJ2-3	-	TRBV3-1/TRBV3-2	TGTGCCAGCAGCCTCCTGGCGAGGGAAGATACGCAGTATTTT	CASSLLAREDTQYF
-	TRBJ1-1	-	TRBV4-1	TGCGCCAGCAGCCGGTCGGCCCGGAGGACTGAAGCTTTCTTT	CASSRSARRTEAFF
few	TRBJ1-1	-	TRBV29-1	TGCAGCGCCAACAGGGATCGAGCTGAAGCTTTCTTT	CSANRDRAEAFF
medium-sized	TRBJ1-4	-	TRBV6-1	TGTGCCAGCAGTGATGTCAGAACTAATGAAAAACTGTTTTTT	CASSDVRTNEKLFF
-	TRBJ1-2	-	TRBV20-1	TGCAGTGCCAACCCAGGGAGTGGCTACACCTTC	CSANPGSGYTF
-	TRBJ1-1	-	TRBV12-3/TRBV12-4	TGTGCCAGCAGTTTCATGGACAGACCTGAAGCTTTCTTT	CASSFMDRPEAFF
-	TRBJ2-3	TRBD1	TRBV18	TGTGCCAGCTCACCAGGGGGACAGCCCACAGATACGCAGTATTTT	CASSPGGQPTDTQYF
-	TRBJ1-2	-	TRBV10-3	TGTGCCATCAGTAACCGGACCCTTCCTATTTTTAACTATGGCTACACCTTC	CAISNRTLPIFNYGYTF
-	TRBJ2-7	TRBD2	TRBV6-5	TGTGCCAGCAGCTTGACTAGCGGGGTTTACGAGCAGTACTTC	CASSLTSGVYEQYF
-	TRBJ1-2	-	TRBV15	TGTGCCACCAGCAGAGATAAGAACTATGGCTACACCTTC	CATSRDKNYGYTF
-	TRBJ1-4	TRBD1	TRBV4-1	TGCGCCAGCAGCCGGACAGGGGGTCGGGGAGAGGAAAAACTGTTTTTT	CASSRTGGRGEEKLFF
-	TRBJ1-1	-	TRBV5-6	TGTGCCAGCAGCCTCCCGGGATCTAACACTGAAGCTTTCTTT	CASSLPGSNTEAFF
medium-sized	TRBJ1-1	TRBD1	TRBV18	TGTGCCAGCTCACCAGGACAGGGGAACACTGAAGCTTTCTTT	CASSPGQGNTEAFF
-	TRBJ2-6	-	TRBV4-1	TGCGCCAGCAGTCACAGCTCTGGGGCCAACGTCCTGACTTTC	CASSHSSGANVLTF
-	TRBJ2-3	TRBD2	TRBV29-1	TGCAGCGTTGTCGGGGGGGCCACAGATACGCAGTATTTT	CSVVGGATDTQYF
-	TRBJ1-4	TRBD1	TRBV15	TGTGCCACCAGCAGGAGGACAGGGGTTAATGAAAAACTGTTTTTT	CATSRRTGVNEKLFF
-	TRBJ2-1	-	TRBV7-9	TGTGCCAGCACCCCTGGTGCACCCTACAATGAGCAGTTCTTC	CASTPGAPYNEQFF
once	TRBJ2-7	-	TRBV6-5	TGTGCCAGCAAGGTAGGGACCGTCTACGAGCAGTACTTC	CASKVGTVYEQYF
medium-sized	TRBJ2-7	-	TRBV5-1	TGCGCCAGCAGCTTCCCAGGGTCGGGCGAGCAGTACTTC	CASSFPGSGEQYF
few	TRBJ2-2	TRBD2	TRBV7-3	TGTGCCAGCAGGCCCGGGACTAGCGGGACCGGGGAGCTGTTTTTT	CASRPGTSGTGELFF
-	TRBJ2-7	TRBD1	TRBV5-1	TGCGCCAGCAGTTTACAGGGGGCGATCGGCTACGAGCAGTACTTC	CASSLQGAIGYEQYF
-	TRBJ1-5	-	TRBV6-5	TGTGCCAGCAGTTTAAACAGCAATCAGCCCCAGCATTTT	CASSLNSNQPQHF
few	TRBJ2-7	-	TRBV12-5	TGTGCTAGTGGTACCCTCCCCGGACAGAAGGCCGTGGGCGAGCAGTACTTC	CASGTLPGQKAVGEQYF
few	TRBJ1-3	TRBD1	TRBV7-9	TGTGCCAGCAGCATTGGGACAGGGGAATCCGGAAACACCATATATTTT	CASSIGTGESGNTIYF
-	TRBJ2-7	-	TRBV12-3/TRBV12-4	TGTGCCAGCAGTTTGGTACAGGCCTACGAGCAGTACTTC	CASSLVQAYEQYF
few	TRBJ2-7	-	TRBV28	TGTGCCAGCAGTTCCCCCGACAGCTACGAGCAGTACTTC	CASSSPDSYEQYF
-	TRBJ1-2	TRBD1	TRBV15	TGTGCCACCAGCAGTACACAGGGGGCTAGTTTTGGTGGCTACACCTTC	CATSSTQGASFGGYTF
-	TRBJ2-1	TRBD1	TRBV6-5	TGTGCCAGCAGTTACGACAGGGGGAATGAGCAGTTCTTC	CASSYDRGNEQFF
medium-sized	TRBJ2-3	TRBD1	TRBV2	TGTGCCAGCGGACAGGATAGCACAGATACGCAGTATTTT	CASGQDSTDTQYF
-	TRBJ2-2	-	TRBV28	TGTGCCAGCAGGGGCGGGGTCAACACCGGGGAGCTGTTTTTT	CASRGGVNTGELFF
-	TRBJ2-1	TRBD2	TRBV3-1/TRBV3-2	TGTGCCAGCAGCCAAGATGGGAGCGGGGGGGGTGGTAGGAATGAGCAGTTCTTC	CASSQDGSGGGGRNEQFF
-	TRBJ1-4	TRBD1	TRBV6-1	TGTGCCAGCAGTGAGTTCCGACAGGGGAGGGGTCCGGCAACTAATGAAAAACTGTTTTTT	CASSEFRQGRGPATNEKLFF
once	TRBJ2-2	-	TRBV7-6	TGTGCCAGCAGCCCGTGGGGCACCGGGGAGCTGTTTTTT	CASSPWGTGELFF